This is a list of T cell receptor beta chains from one sample in a study of cytomegalovirus exposure and HLA in healthy donors. Sequencing used immunoSEQ multiplex PCR; TCRdb keeps in-frame clones, though not all of them. The sample yields more than 130,000 clones, roughly 88% seen once. The material sequenced was PBMCs. These receptors were taken from a woman younger than 35 in good health and CMV-seropositive. Each CDR3 is given with its conserved first and last residue. Fields, in order: D gene, clone size, J gene, V gene, CDR3 protein, CDR3 DNA. A D gene is named only where the DNA matches it firmly. The size of a clone is reported for some rows only, either as once, few or many, or as a class for expanded clones.

NA	NA	TRBJ2-4	TRBV7-8	CASSLQGLKNIQYF	TGTGCCAGCAGCTTACAGGGGCTAAAAAACATTCAGTACTTC
TRBD2	NA	TRBJ2-3	TRBV30	CAWSTGGGTDTQYF	TGTGCCTGGAGTACGGGGGGAGGCACAGATACGCAGTATTTT
NA	NA	TRBJ2-6	TRBV6-5	CASSYSYSGANVLTF	TGTGCCAGCAGTTACTCCTATTCGGGGGCCAACGTCCTGACTTTC
TRBD2	NA	TRBJ2-1	TRBV29-1	CSAGSGDYGEQFF	TGCAGCGCCGGCAGTGGGGACTACGGTGAGCAGTTCTTC
NA	once	TRBJ2-7	TRBV18	CASSQGFREQYF	TGTGCCAGCTCTCAGGGCTTCCGCGAGCAGTACTTC
NA	NA	TRBJ2-5	TRBV7-6	CASSRFGTSVETQYF	TGTGCCAGCTCGCGATTCGGGACATCGGTTGAGACCCAGTACTTC
TRBD1	NA	TRBJ2-6	TRBV18	CASSPGQGTSGANVLTF	TGTGCCAGCTCACCGGGACAGGGTACATCTGGGGCCAACGTCCTGACTTTC
NA	NA	TRBJ2-5	TRBV6-1	CASSEFDLSGGLGAQYF	TGTGCCAGCAGTGAATTTGATCTATCGGGGGGCCTAGGGGCCCAGTACTTC
NA	once	TRBJ1-4	TRBV7-9	CASSRDTEGYEKLFF	TGTGCCAGCAGCCGGGACACGGAAGGGTATGAAAAACTGTTTTTT
NA	once	TRBJ2-5	TRBV28	CASSQLPGHSQETQYF	TGTGCCAGCAGTCAACTCCCGGGACACAGCCAAGAGACCCAGTACTTC
TRBD2	NA	TRBJ2-3	TRBV5-1	CASSLERGSTDTQYF	TGCGCCAGCAGCTTGGAGCGGGGTTCCACAGATACGCAGTATTTT
TRBD2	NA	TRBJ2-5	TRBV28	CASSFGLAGMETQYF	TGTGCCAGCAGTTTCGGACTAGCAGGGATGGAGACCCAGTACTTC
NA	NA	TRBJ1-1	TRBV11-2	CASSFTGTAEAFF	TGTGCCAGCAGCTTTACAGGGACGGCTGAAGCTTTCTTT
TRBD2	NA	TRBJ2-3	TRBV7-3	CASSLLAGVRDTQYF	TGTGCCAGCAGCTTACTAGCGGGGGTGCGGGATACGCAGTATTTT
TRBD2	once	TRBJ2-7	TRBV4-1	CASSQQTLAGGGSYEQYF	TGCGCCAGCAGCCAACAAACCTTAGCGGGAGGGGGCTCCTACGAGCAGTACTTC
TRBD2	NA	TRBJ2-3	TRBV6-5	CASSYSGGGGTDTQYF	TGTGCCAGCAGTTACTCGGGCGGGGGAGGGACAGATACGCAGTATTTT
NA	NA	TRBJ1-4	TRBV30	CAWSAGQSTNEKLFF	TGTGCCTGGAGTGCTGGACAGTCAACTAATGAAAAACTGTTTTTT
NA	NA	TRBJ2-1	TRBV11-3	CASSGQPRGNEQFF	TGTGCCAGCAGCGGACAGCCAAGGGGCAATGAGCAGTTCTTC
NA	NA	TRBJ1-5	TRBV7-8	CASSLYGTKDQPQHF	TGTGCCAGCAGCTTATATGGGACAAAAGATCAGCCCCAGCATTTT
TRBD1	NA	TRBJ1-1	TRBV9	CASSVDPRRDSLEAFF	TGTGCCAGCAGCGTCGATCCCCGCCGGGACAGCCTTGAAGCTTTCTTT
TRBD2	NA	TRBJ2-7	TRBV9	CASSVVHPSGGSYEQYF	TGTGCCAGCAGCGTAGTGCATCCTAGCGGGGGTTCTTACGAGCAGTACTTC
NA	NA	TRBJ2-3	TRBV27	CASSLSLSGTQYF	TGTGCCAGCAGTTTATCGTTGTCGGGTACGCAGTATTTT
TRBD2	NA	TRBJ2-7	TRBV27	CASRKPAGGSYEQYF	TGTGCCAGCAGAAAACCAGCGGGGGGCTCCTACGAGCAGTACTTC
NA	NA	TRBJ2-1	TRBV4-3	CASSQDRGNNEQFF	TGCGCCAGCAGCCAAGATCGGGGGAACAATGAGCAGTTCTTC
NA	NA	TRBJ1-4	TRBV10-3	CATRQQNEKLFF	TGTGCCACTCGACAGCAAAATGAAAAACTGTTTTTT
NA	NA	TRBJ1-4	TRBV7-9	CASSLGWHVVDEKLFF	TGTGCCAGCAGCTTAGGTTGGCACGTCGTTGATGAAAAACTGTTTTTT
TRBD1	NA	TRBJ2-5	TRBV30	CAWSAHRGETQYF	TGTGCCTGGAGTGCTCACAGGGGGGAGACCCAGTACTTC
TRBD2	NA	TRBJ2-3	TRBV4-2	CASSRGLAGGEDTQYF	TGTGCCAGCAGCCGCGGACTAGCGGGGGGTGAAGATACGCAGTATTTT